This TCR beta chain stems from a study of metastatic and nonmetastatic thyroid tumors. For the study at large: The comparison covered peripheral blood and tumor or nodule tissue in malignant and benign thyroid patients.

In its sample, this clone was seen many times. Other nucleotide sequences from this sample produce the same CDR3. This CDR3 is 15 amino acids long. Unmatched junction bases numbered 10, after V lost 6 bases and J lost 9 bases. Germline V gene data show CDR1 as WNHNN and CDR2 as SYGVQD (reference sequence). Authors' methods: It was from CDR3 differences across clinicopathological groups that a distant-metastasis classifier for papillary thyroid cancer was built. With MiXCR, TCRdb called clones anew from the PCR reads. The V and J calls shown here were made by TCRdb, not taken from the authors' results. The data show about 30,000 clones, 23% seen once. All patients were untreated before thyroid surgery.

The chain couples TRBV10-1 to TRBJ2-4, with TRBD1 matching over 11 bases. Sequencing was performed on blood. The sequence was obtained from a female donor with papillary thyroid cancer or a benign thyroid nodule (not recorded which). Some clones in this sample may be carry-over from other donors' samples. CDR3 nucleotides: TGCGCCAGCAGCGCCTTGGGACAGGGGGGAGGCATTCAGTACTTC. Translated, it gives CASSALGQGGGIQYF.